A selection of T cell receptor beta chains follows, all from one sample in a study of T cells after yellow fever vaccination. TCRdb itself ran the 5' RACE reads through MiXCR, one entry per CDR3 protein. The sample includes around 590,000 distinct CDR3 sequences, about 12% seen only once; the top ten take 14% to 15%. The sample consisted of PBMCs, taken on the day of the yellow fever booster vaccination. Every receptor here comes from a man aged 30 to 39 who received the YFV17D yellow fever vaccine. Both conserved end residues are part of each CDR3.

TRBV18	CASSPRKGRLAGRGEQYF
TRBV6-1	CASSTYTITGELFF
TRBV12-3/TRBV12-4	CASSFSGDYGYTF
TRBV20-1	CSARVGLAGGGYTGELFF
TRBV7-9	CASSLDWHEQYF
TRBV7-8	CASSLGSASGSDTQYF
TRBV6-4	CATPVGGTGELFF
TRBV6-2/TRBV6-3	CASGLTGREQYF
TRBV6-5	CASSYSSPLSSYEQYF
TRBV20-1	CSARDWAVPSTDTQYF
TRBV20-1	CSARDSGRAGETQYF
TRBV10-3	CAISGAGTAGGNTGELFF
TRBV11-2	CASSSDFPGRTDTQYF
TRBV7-9	CASSLEGLGDGYTF
TRBV20-1	CSASTGQAEQYF
TRBV5-6	CASTSTGELFF
TRBV3-1	CASSQRTDKQYF
TRBV20-1	CSAIGLAAYNEQFF
TRBV18	CASAQEVYNSPLHF
TRBV2	CASSERGVLWETQYF
TRBV6-1	CASGVAVNTGELFF
TRBV7-2	CASSPRRTSYEQYF
TRBV7-8	CASSLVGGLTYEQYF